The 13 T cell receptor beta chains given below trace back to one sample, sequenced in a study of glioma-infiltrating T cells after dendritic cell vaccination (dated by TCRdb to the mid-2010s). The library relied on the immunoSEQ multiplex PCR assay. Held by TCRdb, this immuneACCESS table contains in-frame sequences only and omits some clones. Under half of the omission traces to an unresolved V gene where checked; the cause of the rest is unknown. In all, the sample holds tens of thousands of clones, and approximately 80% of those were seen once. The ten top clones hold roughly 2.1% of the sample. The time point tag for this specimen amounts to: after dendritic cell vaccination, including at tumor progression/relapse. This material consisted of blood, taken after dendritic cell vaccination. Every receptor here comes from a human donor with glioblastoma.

The CDR3 region is CASSLDRTGARETQYF. In DNA, the CDR3 is TGCGCCAGCAGCTTGGACAGGACAGGTGCGCGGGAGACCCAGTACTTC. This rearrangement joins TRBV5-1 to TRBJ2-5, with 7 bases lining up with TRBD1. V lost 0 bases, J lost 5 bases, and 10 bases stayed unmatched. The CDR3 is 16 amino acids. Germline V gene data show CDR1 as SGHRS and CDR2 as YFSETQ.

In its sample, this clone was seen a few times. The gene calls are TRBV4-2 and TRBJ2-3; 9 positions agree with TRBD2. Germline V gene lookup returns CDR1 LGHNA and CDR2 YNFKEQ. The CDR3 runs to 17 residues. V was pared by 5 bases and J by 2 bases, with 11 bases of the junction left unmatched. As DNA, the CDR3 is TGTGCCAGCAGCGGGAGTAGCGGGAGACCTATCACAGATACGCAGTATTTT. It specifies CASSGSSGRPITDTQYF.

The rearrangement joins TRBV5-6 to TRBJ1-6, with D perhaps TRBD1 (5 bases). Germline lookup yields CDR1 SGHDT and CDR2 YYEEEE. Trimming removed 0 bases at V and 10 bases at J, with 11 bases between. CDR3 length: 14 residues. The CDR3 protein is CASSLGGGGSPLHF. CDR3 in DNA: TGTGCCAGCAGCTTGGGGGGCGGGGGATCACCCCTCCACTTT. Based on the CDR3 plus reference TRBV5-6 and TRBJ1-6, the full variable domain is DAGVTQSPTHLIKTRGQQVTLRCSPKSGHDTVSWYQQALGQGPQFIFQYYEEEERQRGNFPDRFSGHQFPNYSSELNVNALLLGDSALYLCASSLGGGGSPLHFGNGTRLTVT.

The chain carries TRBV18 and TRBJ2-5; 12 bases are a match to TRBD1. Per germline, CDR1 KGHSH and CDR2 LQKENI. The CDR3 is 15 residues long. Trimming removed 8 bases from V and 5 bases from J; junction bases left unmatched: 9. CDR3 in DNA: TGTGCCAGCCCGCCGCGGGACAGGGGGCAGGAGACCCAGTACTTC. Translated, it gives CASPPRDRGQETQYF. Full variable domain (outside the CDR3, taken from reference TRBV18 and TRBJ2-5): NAGVMQNPRHLVRRRGQEARLRCSPMKGHSHVYWYRQLPEEGLKFMVYLQKENIIDESGMPKERFSAEFPKEGPSILRIQQVVRGDSAAYFCASPPRDRGQETQYFGPGTRLLVL.

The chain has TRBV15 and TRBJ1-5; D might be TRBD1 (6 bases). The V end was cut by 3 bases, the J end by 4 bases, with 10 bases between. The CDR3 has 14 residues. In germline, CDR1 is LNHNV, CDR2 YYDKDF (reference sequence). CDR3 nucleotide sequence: TGTGCCACCAGCAGTGGACAGTTTAATCAGCCCCAGCATTTT. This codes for CATSSGQFNQPQHF.

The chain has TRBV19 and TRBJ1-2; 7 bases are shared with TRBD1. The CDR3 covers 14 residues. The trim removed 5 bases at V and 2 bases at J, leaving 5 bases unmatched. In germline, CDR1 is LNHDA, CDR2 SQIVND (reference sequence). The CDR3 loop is CASSGQALNYGYTF. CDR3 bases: TGTGCCAGTAGTGGACAGGCCCTGAACTATGGCTACACCTTC.

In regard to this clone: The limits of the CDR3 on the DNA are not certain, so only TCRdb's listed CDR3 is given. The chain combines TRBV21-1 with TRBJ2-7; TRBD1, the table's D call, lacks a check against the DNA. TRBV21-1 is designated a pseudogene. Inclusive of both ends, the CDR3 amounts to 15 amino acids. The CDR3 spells CASSVFAAGAYEQYV.

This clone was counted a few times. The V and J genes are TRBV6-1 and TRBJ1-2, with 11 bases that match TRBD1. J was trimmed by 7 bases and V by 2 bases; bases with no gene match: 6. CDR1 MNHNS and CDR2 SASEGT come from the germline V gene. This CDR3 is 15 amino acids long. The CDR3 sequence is CASSETGTGGFGYTF. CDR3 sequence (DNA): TGTGCCAGCAGTGAAACCGGGACAGGGGGGTTTGGCTACACCTTC.

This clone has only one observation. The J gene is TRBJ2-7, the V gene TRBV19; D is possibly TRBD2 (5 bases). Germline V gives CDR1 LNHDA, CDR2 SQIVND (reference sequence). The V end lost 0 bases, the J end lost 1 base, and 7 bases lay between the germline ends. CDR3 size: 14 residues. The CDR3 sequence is CASSIDPGSYEQYF. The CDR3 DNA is TGTGCCAGTAGTATAGATCCGGGATCCTACGAGCAGTACTTC.

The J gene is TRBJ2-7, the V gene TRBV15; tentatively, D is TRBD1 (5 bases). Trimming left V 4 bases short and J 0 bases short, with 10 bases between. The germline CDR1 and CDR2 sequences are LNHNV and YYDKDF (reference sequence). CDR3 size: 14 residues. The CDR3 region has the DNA TGTGCCACCAGCAAGGCAGGGTACTCCTACGAGCAGTACTTC. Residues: CATSKAGYSYEQYF.

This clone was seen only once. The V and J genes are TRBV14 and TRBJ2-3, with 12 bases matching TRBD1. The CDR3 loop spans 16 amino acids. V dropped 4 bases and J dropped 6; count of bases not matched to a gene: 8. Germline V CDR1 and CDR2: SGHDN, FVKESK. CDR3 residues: CASSPPGQGAVDTQYF. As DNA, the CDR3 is TGTGCCAGCAGCCCACCGGGACAGGGGGCTGTGGATACGCAGTATTTT.

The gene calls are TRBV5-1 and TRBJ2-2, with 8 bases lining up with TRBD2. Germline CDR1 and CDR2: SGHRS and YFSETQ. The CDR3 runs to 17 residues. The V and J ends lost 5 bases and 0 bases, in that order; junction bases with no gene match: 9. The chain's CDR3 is CASSTSSGPANTGELFF. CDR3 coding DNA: TGCGCCAGCAGTACCTCTAGCGGGCCAGCGAACACCGGGGAGCTGTTTTTT. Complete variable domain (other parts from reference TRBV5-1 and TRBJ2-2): KAGVTQTPRYLIKTRGQQVTLSCSPISGHRSVSWYQQTPGQGLQFLFEYFSETQRNKGNFPGRFSGRQFSNSRSEMNVSTLELGDSALYLCASSTSSGPANTGELFFGEGSRLTVL.

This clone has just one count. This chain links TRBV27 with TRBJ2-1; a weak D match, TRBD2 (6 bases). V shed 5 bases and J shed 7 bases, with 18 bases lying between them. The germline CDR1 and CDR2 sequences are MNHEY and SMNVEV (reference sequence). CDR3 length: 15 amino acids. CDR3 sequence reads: CASSPLTRLGNEQFF. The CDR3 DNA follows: TGTGCCAGCAGTCCCCTGACTAGGTTAGGGAATGAGCAGTTCTTC.